The T cell receptor beta chain under discussion was sequenced for a study of T-cell reconstitution after alpha-beta-depleted transplantation in children. Regarding the study as a whole: Newly made T cells mostly supplied T-cell counts and diversity one year after transplant.

This clonotype was counted between two and nine times. Its specificity is unknown. The TCRbeta library incorporated unique molecular identifiers. TCRdb recomputed calls from the PCR reads with MiXCR, one row per CDR3 protein. Of hundreds of thousands of distinct CDR3 sequences in the sample, roughly 8% were seen once. The ends lost 7 bases at V and 5 bases at J; junction bases unmatched: 14. Germline CDR1 reads MNHEY; CDR2 reads SMNVEV (reference sequence). The CDR3 is 15 residues long. V and J are TRBV27 and TRBJ2-7, with 7 bases that match TRBD2. This receptor was taken from a male patient younger than 18 who had a stem cell transplant for acute lymphoblastic leukemia, so the T cells may come from the graft donor. The material was PBMCs, mostly from graft donor cells, obtained 180 days after TCRalphabeta/CD19-depleted stem cell transplant. The CDR3 DNA reads TGTGCCAGCACCTCAGGCCTACTAGCGTTGCACGAGCAGTACTTC. Translated, it gives CASTSGLLALHEQYF.